This TCR beta chain was recorded in a study of blood T cell repertoires in COVID-19. This clone was seen only a few times. The germline V gene encodes CDR1 SGHDT and CDR2 YYEEEE. This CDR3 has 14 residues. The ends were cut back, 5 bases at V and 4 bases at J, with 10 bases in the middle. Authors' processing steps: Cell counts per sample came from amplifying reference gene primers. Some clones are missing from TCRdb's copy, which holds only in-frame ones; the method was immunoSEQ multiplex PCR. The D gene and trimming were derived from the DNA, and the V and J assignments and clone size from that table. The data contain some 150,000 clones, 85% to 90% of them singletons.

The sample consisted of peripheral blood. The rearrangement links TRBV5-6 to TRBJ1-6; D possibly corresponds to TRBD1 (5 bases). The TCR originated in a man aged 50 to 59 with active COVID-19. The CDR3 bases are TGTGCCAGCAGATGGGGGGGTTATAATTCACCCCTCCACTTT. It encodes CASRWGGYNSPLHF.